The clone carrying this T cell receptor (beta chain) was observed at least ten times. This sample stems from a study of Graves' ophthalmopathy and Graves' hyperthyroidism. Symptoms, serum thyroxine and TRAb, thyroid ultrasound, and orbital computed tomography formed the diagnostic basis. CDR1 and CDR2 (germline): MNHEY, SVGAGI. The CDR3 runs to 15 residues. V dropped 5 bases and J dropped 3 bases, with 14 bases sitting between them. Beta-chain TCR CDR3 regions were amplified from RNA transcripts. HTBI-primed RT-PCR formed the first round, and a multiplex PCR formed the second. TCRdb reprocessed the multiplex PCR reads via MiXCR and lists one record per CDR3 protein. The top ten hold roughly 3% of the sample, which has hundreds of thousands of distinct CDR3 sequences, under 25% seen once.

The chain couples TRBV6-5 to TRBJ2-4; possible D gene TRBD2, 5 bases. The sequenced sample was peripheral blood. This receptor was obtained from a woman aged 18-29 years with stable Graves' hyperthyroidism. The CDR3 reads CASSTNRGLKNIQYF. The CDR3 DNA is TGTGCCAGCAGTACTAACAGAGGACTCAAAAACATTCAGTACTTC.